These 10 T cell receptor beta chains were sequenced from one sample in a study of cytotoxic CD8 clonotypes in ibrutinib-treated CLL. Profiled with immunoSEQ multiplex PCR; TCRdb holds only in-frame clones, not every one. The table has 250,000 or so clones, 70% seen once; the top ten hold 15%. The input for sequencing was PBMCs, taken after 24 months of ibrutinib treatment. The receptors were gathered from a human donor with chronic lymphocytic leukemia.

Here the CDR3 DNA reads TGTGCCAGCAGTTTAAGGGGGGGACTAGCGGGTTACAATGAGCAGTTCTTC. Translation gives CASSLRGGLAGYNEQFF. The genes are TRBV28 and TRBJ2-1; 12 bases are a match to TRBD2. With 2 bases clipped from V and 4 bases from J, the junction kept 6 bases outside the gene matches. This CDR3 comprises 17 residues. Looked up from germline, CDR1 is MDHEN and CDR2 is SYDVKM.

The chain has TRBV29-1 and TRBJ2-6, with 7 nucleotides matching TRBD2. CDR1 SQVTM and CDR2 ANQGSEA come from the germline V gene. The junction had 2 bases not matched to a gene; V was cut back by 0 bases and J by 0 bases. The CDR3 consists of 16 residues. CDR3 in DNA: TGCAGCGTTGAAGAAGCGGGGACCTCTGGGGCCAACGTCCTGACTTTC. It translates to CSVEEAGTSGANVLTF. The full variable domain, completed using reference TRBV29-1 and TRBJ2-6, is SAVISQKPSRDICQRGTSLTIQCQVDSQVTMMFWYRQQPGQSLTLIATANQGSEATYESGFVIDKFPISRPNLTFSTLTVSNMSPEDSSIYLCSVEEAGTSGANVLTFGAGSRLTVL.

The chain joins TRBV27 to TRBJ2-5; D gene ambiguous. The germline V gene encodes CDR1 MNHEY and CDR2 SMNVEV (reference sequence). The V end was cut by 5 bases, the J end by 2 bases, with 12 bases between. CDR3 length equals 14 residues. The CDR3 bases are TGTGCCAGCAGTAGTCCTCTGAGACAAGAGACCCAGTACTTC. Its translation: CASSSPLRQETQYF.

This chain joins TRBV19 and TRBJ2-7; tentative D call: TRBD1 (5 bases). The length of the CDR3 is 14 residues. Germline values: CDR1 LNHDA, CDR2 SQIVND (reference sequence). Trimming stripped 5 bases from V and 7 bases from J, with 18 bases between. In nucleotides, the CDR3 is TGTGCCAGTAGTCACCTCCCCAACCGACAGGAGCAGTACTTC. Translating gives CASSHLPNRQEQYF.

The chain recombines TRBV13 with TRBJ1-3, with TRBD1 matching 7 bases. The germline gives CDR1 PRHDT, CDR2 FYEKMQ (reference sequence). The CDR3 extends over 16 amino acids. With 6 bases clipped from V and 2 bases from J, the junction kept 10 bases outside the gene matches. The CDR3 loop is CASRTNYDRAGNTIYF. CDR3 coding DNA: TGTGCCAGCAGGACTAACTATGACAGGGCTGGAAACACCATATATTTT.

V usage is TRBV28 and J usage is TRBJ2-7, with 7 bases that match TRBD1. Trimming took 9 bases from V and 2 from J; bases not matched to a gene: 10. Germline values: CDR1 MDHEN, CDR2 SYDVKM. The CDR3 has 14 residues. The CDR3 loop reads CASEGASPAYEQYF. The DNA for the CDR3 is TGTGCCAGTGAGGGGGCATCGCCGGCCTACGAGCAGTACTTC.

The CDR3: CASSEFGREKETQYF. The DNA of the CDR3 is TGTGCCAGCAGTGAATTTGGGAGGGAAAAAGAGACCCAGTACTTC. This sequence joins TRBV6-1 and TRBJ2-5; 7 nucleotides line up with TRBD2. J lost 3 bases, V lost 2 bases, and 6 bases had no gene match. Germline values: CDR1 MNHNS, CDR2 SASEGT. This CDR3 is 15 amino acids long.

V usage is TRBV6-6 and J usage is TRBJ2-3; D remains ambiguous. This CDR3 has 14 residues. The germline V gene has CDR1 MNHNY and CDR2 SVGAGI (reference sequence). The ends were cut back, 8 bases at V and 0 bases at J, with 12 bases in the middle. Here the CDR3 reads CASVGSASTDTQYF. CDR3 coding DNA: TGTGCCAGCGTCGGTAGTGCTAGCACAGATACGCAGTATTTT.

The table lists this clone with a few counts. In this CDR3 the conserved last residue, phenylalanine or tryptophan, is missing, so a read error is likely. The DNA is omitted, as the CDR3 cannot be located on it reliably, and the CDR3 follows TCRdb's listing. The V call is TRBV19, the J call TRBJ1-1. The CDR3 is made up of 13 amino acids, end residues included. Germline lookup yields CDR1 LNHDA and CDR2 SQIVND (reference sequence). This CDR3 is CASSMQDRRSIHL.

CDR3 region: CASSFGTSGNNEQFF. CDR3 DNA sequence: TGTGCCAGCAGTTTCGGGACTAGCGGAAACAATGAGCAGTTCTTC. The V call is TRBV27, the J call TRBJ2-1; 11 positions match TRBD2. Germline assignment: CDR1 MNHEY and CDR2 SMNVEV (reference sequence). Trimming cost V 3 bases and J 5 bases; bases outside gene matches: 3. The CDR3 extends over 15 amino acids.